The present T cell receptor (beta chain) was sequenced within a study of T cells in Graves' hyperthyroidism and ophthalmopathy. There are a few counts of this clonotype. Antigen: not known. Disease lasting under 3 months, a NOSPECS grade of at least 4, and a Clinical Activity Score of at least 3 were features of the ophthalmopathy patients. With V trimmed by 0 bases and J by 4 bases, 15 bases remained unmatched. This CDR3 spans 18 amino acids. The germline gives CDR1 DFQATT, CDR2 SNEGSKA (reference sequence). RNA transcripts gave rise to amplified TCR beta CDR3 regions. First-round RT-PCR with HTBI primers amplified the TCR CDR3 region. A single record per CDR3 protein comes from TCRdb applying MiXCR to the multiplex PCR reads. The sample lists approximately 600,000 distinct CDR3 sequences, roughly 14% occurring once. Study-wide results and limits: Ophthalmopathy, as predicted by the model, came a median about seven months after the prediction.

The rearrangement joins TRBV20-1 to TRBJ1-2; 9 bases match TRBD1. Material for sequencing was blood. This TCR came from a woman in her forties with Graves' ophthalmopathy. The CDR3 nucleotides are TGCAGTGCTAGAGAAGGGGAGACCGGACAGGGGTTCCTCTATGGCTACACCTTC. This encodes CSAREGETGQGFLYGYTF.